This T cell receptor (beta chain) was profiled in a study of T cell responses to AZD1222 COVID-19 vaccine. General observations from the study: Only five or six AZD1222 recipients tested seropositive at baseline. Two doses of AZD1222 preceded a rise in Spike-specific TCR breadth and depth.

Here immunoSEQ multiplex PCR was the method, and the copy in TCRdb shows in-frame clones only, minus some. The top ten hold approximately 8% of the sample, which has about 200,000 clones, about 91% seen once. Concerning this clone: What it binds is unknown.

The sample was peripheral blood, taken on day 0 of AZD1222 vaccination. This sequence was found in an adult in good health.

CDR3: CASSKSEDGGRPLNTEAFF. The DNA for the CDR3 is TGTGCCAGCAGCAAAAGTGAGGACGGAGGACGGCCCTTGAACACTGAAGCTTTCTTT. V and J are TRBV21-1 and TRBJ1-1. TRBV21-1 is classified as a pseudogene. The CDR3 runs to 19 residues.